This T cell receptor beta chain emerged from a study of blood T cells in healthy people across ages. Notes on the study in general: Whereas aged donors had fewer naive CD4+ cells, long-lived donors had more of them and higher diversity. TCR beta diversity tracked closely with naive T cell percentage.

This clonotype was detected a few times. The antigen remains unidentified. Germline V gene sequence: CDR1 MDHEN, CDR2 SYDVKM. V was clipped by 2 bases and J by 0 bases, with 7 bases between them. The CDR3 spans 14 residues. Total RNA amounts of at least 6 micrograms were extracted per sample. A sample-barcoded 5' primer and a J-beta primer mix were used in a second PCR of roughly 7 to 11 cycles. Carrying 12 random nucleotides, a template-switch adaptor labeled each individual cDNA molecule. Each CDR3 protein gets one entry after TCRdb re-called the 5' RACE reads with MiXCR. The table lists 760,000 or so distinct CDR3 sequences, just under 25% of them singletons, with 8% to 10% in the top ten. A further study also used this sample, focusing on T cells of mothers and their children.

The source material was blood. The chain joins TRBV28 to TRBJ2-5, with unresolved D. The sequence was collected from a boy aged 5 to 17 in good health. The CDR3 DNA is TGTGCCAGCAGTTTAGCGGAATACCAAGAGACCCAGTACTTC. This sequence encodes CASSLAEYQETQYF.